This TCR beta chain emerged from a study of control samples from healthy donors and cancer patients. Generated by immunoSEQ multiplex PCR, the TCRdb table keeps only in-frame clones and is missing some. The sample gives 95,000 to 100,000 clones, approximately 90% of which show up once; about 8% is in the top ten. The CDR3 length is 13 residues. Germline lookup yields CDR1 LNHDA and CDR2 SQIVND (reference sequence). Trimming left V 7 bases short and J 3 bases short, with 12 bases between. The TCR comes from a man between 25 and 39 years old in good health. Sequencing was done on a sample of blood. The chain joins TRBV19 to TRBJ1-1; D is unresolved. CDR3 residues: CASKGPRDTEAFF. CDR3 sequence (DNA): TGTGCCAGTAAGGGCCCCCGGGACACTGAAGCTTTCTTT.